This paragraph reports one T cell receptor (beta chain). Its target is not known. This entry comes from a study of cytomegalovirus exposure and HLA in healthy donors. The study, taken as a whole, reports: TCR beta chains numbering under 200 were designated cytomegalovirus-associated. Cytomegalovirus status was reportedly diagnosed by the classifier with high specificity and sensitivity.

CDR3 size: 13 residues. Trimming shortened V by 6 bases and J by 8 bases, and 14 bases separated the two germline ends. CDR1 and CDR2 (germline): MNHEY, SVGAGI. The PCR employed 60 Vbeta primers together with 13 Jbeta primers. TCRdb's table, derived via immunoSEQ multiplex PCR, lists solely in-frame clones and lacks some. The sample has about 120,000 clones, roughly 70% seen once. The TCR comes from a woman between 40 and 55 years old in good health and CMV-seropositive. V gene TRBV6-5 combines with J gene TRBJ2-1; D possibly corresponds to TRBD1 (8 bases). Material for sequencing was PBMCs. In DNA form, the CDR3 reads TGTGCCAGCAGCCACAGGGGGAGGGATGAGCAGTTCTTC. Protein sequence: CASSHRGRDEQFF.